The 15 T cell receptor beta chains below come from one sample, sequenced in a study of T cells after yellow fever vaccination (dated by TCRdb to the late 2010s). Reading the label with the study, this specimen's treatment or condition is: live attenuated yellow fever vaccine strain. Libraries were built with 5' RACE. These reads were obtained on an Illumina NovaSeq 6000. TCRdb trimmed the raw reads at Q25, called clones with MiXCR and kept productive beta chains. Identical CDR3 proteins give one entry, which carries the most common genes and DNA. Across this sample there are about 320,000 distinct CDR3 sequences, with approximately 12% seen only once. 3% to 3.5% of the sample lies in the top ten. This material consisted of CD4+ T cells sorted from PBMCs, taken 45 days after the yellow fever booster vaccination. The source of these receptors is a man in his late teens or twenties who received the YFV17D yellow fever vaccine.

The chain couples TRBV7-2 to TRBJ1-1; D not resolved. CDR3 size: 15 residues. Per germline, CDR1 SGHTA and CDR2 FQGNSA. V shed 1 base and J shed 0 bases, with 9 bases lying between them. CDR3 residues: CASSLVSFMNTEAFF. CDR3 sequence (DNA): TGTGCCAGCAGCTTAGTTAGCTTTATGAACACTGAAGCTTTCTTT.

The CDR3 sequence: CASTVGQKETQYF. The CDR3 coding sequence is TGTGCCAGCACCGTGGGACAGAAAGAGACCCAGTACTTC. The chain combines TRBV3-1 with TRBJ2-5, with TRBD1 matching 7 bases. CDR1 is LGHDT and CDR2 is YNNKEL in the germline V gene (reference sequence). V trimming: 7 bases; J trimming: 3 bases; junction bases outside the gene matches: 5. The CDR3 runs 13 residues.

This chain connects TRBV30 to TRBJ1-1; D is perhaps TRBD1 (6 bases). This CDR3 contains 15 residues. Germline loops: CDR1 GTSNPN, CDR2 SVGIG (reference sequence). V lost 3 bases to trimming and J lost 0 bases, with 14 bases between them. CDR3 protein: CAWRENRGMNTEAFF. CDR3 bases: TGTGCCTGGAGAGAGAATAGGGGGATGAACACTGAAGCTTTCTTT.

This clonotype showed up just once. The rearrangement links TRBV7-6 to TRBJ1-5, with D possibly being TRBD1 (6 bases). Trimming shortened V by 5 bases and J by 5 bases, and 19 bases separated the two germline ends. Germline-derived CDR1 and CDR2 are SGHVS and FNYEAQ. This CDR3 has 16 amino acids. CDR3 amino acids: CASSRTTGGVDQPQHF. The CDR3 nucleotides are TGTGCCAGCAGCCGCACGACAGGCGGGGTCGATCAGCCCCAGCATTTT.

This clonotype occurred a few times. The chain joins TRBV2 to TRBJ2-7, with 7 bases matching TRBD2. Per the germline V gene, CDR1 is SNHLY and CDR2 is FYNNEI. The ends lost 8 bases at V and 2 bases at J; junction bases unmatched: 3. The CDR3 contains 12 residues. This chain's CDR3 is CASGGEAYEQYV. The DNA for the CDR3 is TGTGCCAGCGGGGGGGAAGCCTACGAGCAGTACGTC.

This clonotype was seen only a few times. This chain connects TRBV5-1 to TRBJ1-6; 7 bases are a match to TRBD1. Per germline, CDR1 SGHRS and CDR2 YFSETQ. This CDR3 is built from 16 residues. V shed 7 bases and J 1 base; nucleotides not matched to a gene: 8. This chain's CDR3 is CASATRGQSYNSPLHF. The CDR3 DNA reads TGCGCCAGCGCTACTAGGGGACAGTCCTATAATTCACCCCTCCACTTT.

This clonotype was seen more than once but under ten times. This sequence joins TRBV6-2 or TRBV6-3 and TRBJ2-1; D gene ambiguous. CDR1 and CDR2 (germline): MNHEY, SVGEGT. The CDR3 is made up of 13 amino acids. The V gene lost 3 bases and the J gene lost 2 bases, with 5 bases spanning the gap. The CDR3 loop is CASSYPPYNEQFF. In DNA, the CDR3 is TGTGCCAGCAGTTATCCCCCCTACAATGAGCAGTTCTTC.

This clonotype was seen ten or more times. V and J are TRBV12-3 or TRBV12-4 and TRBJ2-7, with 9 bases lining up with TRBD1. V lost 5 bases and J lost 5; bases outside the gene matches: 7. This CDR3 is built from 14 residues. The CDR3 nucleotides read TGTGCCAGCAGTCCGGGGACAGGGCGAGACGAGCAGTACTTC. It is translated as CASSPGTGRDEQYF.

This clonotype has a handful of counts. The V call is TRBV12-3 or TRBV12-4, the J call TRBJ1-1, with a possible D match to TRBD1 (5 bases). This CDR3 contains 11 residues. The V gene lost 3 bases and the J gene lost 11 bases, with 10 bases spanning the gap. CDR3 in DNA: TGTGCCAGCAGTTTGAGAGGGGTTGCTTTCTTT. It codes for CASSLRGVAFF.

The chain couples TRBV10-3 to TRBJ2-2, with 7 bases fitting TRBD2. Germline CDR1 is ENHRY and CDR2 is SYGVKD. The trim removed 6 bases at V and 0 bases at J, leaving 1 base unmatched. The CDR3 is 14 amino acids. DNA for the CDR3: TGTGCCATCAGGACTAGCTCGAACACCGGGGAGCTGTTTTTT. It is translated as CAIRTSSNTGELFF.

This clonotype was observed a handful of times. The gene calls are TRBV10-3 and TRBJ2-1; unclear D gene. CDR1 ENHRY and CDR2 SYGVKD come from the germline V gene. Trimming removed 0 bases at V and 7 bases at J, with 7 bases between. CDR3 size: 13 residues. This CDR3 reads CAISESVTNEQFF. The CDR3 DNA reads as TGTGCCATCAGTGAGTCGGTGACAAATGAGCAGTTCTTC.

This clonotype was seen more than once but under ten times. This rearrangement joins TRBV7-3 to TRBJ1-6; D is perhaps TRBD1 (6 bases). Germline CDR1 and CDR2: SGHTA and FQGTGA. This CDR3 comprises 16 residues. Trimming removed 1 base from V and 10 bases from J, with 17 bases in between. CDR3: CASSLSSAQGESPLHF. As DNA, the CDR3 is TGTGCCAGCAGCTTAAGTTCAGCACAGGGTGAATCACCCCTCCACTTT. The full variable domain, completed using reference TRBV7-3 and TRBJ1-6, is GAGVSQTPSNKVTEKGKYVELRCDPISGHTALYWYRQSLGQGPEFLIYFQGTGAADDSGLPNDRFFAVRPEGSVSTLKIQRTERGDSAVYLCASSLSSAQGESPLHFGNGTRLTVT.

This clonotype has only a few counts. V and J are TRBV7-2 and TRBJ1-6; D is perhaps TRBD1 (6 bases). The ends were cut back, 3 bases at V and 5 bases at J, with 8 bases in the middle. The CDR3 loop spans 14 amino acids. From germline, CDR1 is SGHTA and CDR2 FQGNSA. The CDR3: CASSFRQDNSPLHF. The CDR3 region has the DNA TGTGCCAGCAGCTTTCGACAGGATAATTCACCCCTCCACTTT.

This clonotype has just a few counts. The junction departs from germline at one end; a sequencing error may be responsible. J is TRBJ2-5 and V is TRBV5-1, with TRBD2 matching 14 bases. This CDR3 has 15 residues. The germline gives CDR1 SGHRS, CDR2 YFSETQ. The CDR3 is CASSWTSGGLESQYF. CDR3 DNA sequence: TGCGCCAGCAGCTGGACTAGCGGGGGGCTAGAGAGCCAGTACTTC.

In DNA form, the CDR3 reads TGTGCCAGCAGCGCCGACCGGGTCGTAGAGACCCAGTACTTC. Its translation: CASSADRVVETQYF. The chain is built from TRBV7-2 and TRBJ2-5; D uncertain. The V gene lost 5 bases and the J gene lost 4 bases, with 14 bases spanning the gap. The CDR3 totals 14 residues. The germline V gene has CDR1 SGHTA and CDR2 FQGNSA.